The clone carrying this T cell receptor beta chain was observed a few times. The antigen is not known. TCRdb redid the calling of the 5' RACE reads with MiXCR, one entry per CDR3 protein. The repertoire consists of 350,000 to 450,000 distinct CDR3 sequences, with over 15% occurring once and the leading ten covering 15% to 20%. The data were obtained in a study of T cells after yellow fever vaccination. The study, taken as a whole, reports: There was a possibility that FACS-sorted repertoires contained abundant clonotypes contaminating from the bulk population.

This CDR3 comprises 15 residues. V was clipped by 1 base and J by 5 bases; unmatched bases: 7. The germline CDR1 and CDR2 sequences are SGHKS and YYEKEE (reference sequence). This clonotype was obtained from a young man who received the YFV17D yellow fever vaccine. Sequencing was performed on PBMCs, taken before the yellow fever booster vaccination. The J gene is TRBJ2-5, the V gene TRBV5-5; 8 bases agree with TRBD2. The CDR3 protein is CASSLYTGGLETQYF. As DNA, the CDR3 is TGTGCCAGCAGCTTGTACACGGGGGGGCTTGAGACCCAGTACTTC.